One T cell receptor beta chain is described in this entry. Its antigen is not known. Cultured CD4+ T cell DNA underwent sequencing with the Oncomine TCR Beta short-read assay. TCRdb re-called the PCR reads through MiXCR, storing one row per CDR3 protein. The table records about 10,000 distinct CDR3 sequences, 73% of them present only once. Germline CDR1 reads KGHDR; CDR2 reads SFDVKD. V trimming: 7 bases; J trimming: 5 bases; junction bases outside the gene matches: 8. This CDR3 contains 14 residues. Indicated treatment: roughly ten-day PBMC culture with coronavirus spike peptide pools or control peptides (ViraFEST assay). This entry comes from a study of vaccination and CD4 T cells after COVID-19.

The receptor's source is a human donor who had recovered from COVID-19. The chain carries TRBV24-1 and TRBJ2-5; TRBD2 aligns across 8 bases. Sequenced sample: CD4+ T cells from blood, cultured in vitro. CDR3 in DNA: TGTGCCACCAGCGTGACGGGAGGGCCGGAGACCCAGTACTTC. Protein product: CATSVTGGPETQYF.